Following are 30 T cell receptor beta chains from one sample sequenced in a study of technical replicates of blood from a few donors. Clones were read by immunoSEQ multiplex PCR, and TCRdb kept only the in-frame ones, dropping some. The sample shows 85,000 to 95,000 clones, around 96% of them seen only once. Material: T cells isolated from PBMCs. These receptors came from a human donor in good health.

J is TRBJ1-3 and V is TRBV21-1; the D call in the table, TRBD1, was not verified against the DNA. TRBV21-1 constitutes a pseudogene. This CDR3 has 15 residues. CDR3 nucleotides: TGTGCCAGCAGCCCAAGACAGGGGTCTGGAAACACCATATATTTT. This codes for CASSPRQGSGNTIYF.

This chain uses TRBV6-1 with TRBJ2-7, with 8 bases fitting TRBD1. The CDR3 is made up of 15 amino acids. CDR1 is MNHNS and CDR2 is SASEGT in the germline V gene. Unmatched junction bases numbered 8, after V lost 1 base and J lost 6 bases. The CDR3 DNA reads as TGTGCCAGCAGTGAAGGTGGGACAGGCCCACTCGAGCAGTACTTC. Its translation: CASSEGGTGPLEQYF.

The rearrangement uses TRBV18 and TRBJ2-2, with D maybe TRBD1 (5 bases). Germline V gene data show CDR1 as KGHSH and CDR2 as LQKENI. The CDR3 totals 16 residues. Trimming shortened V by 2 bases and J by 3 bases, and 13 bases separated the two germline ends. The CDR3 DNA sequence: TGTGCCAGCTCACCAAACCTTGACAGAGACACCGGGGAGCTGTTTTTT. This gives the protein CASSPNLDRDTGELFF.

The V and J genes are TRBV4-3 and TRBJ2-5, with D tentatively TRBD2 (6 bases). Trimming cost V 3 bases and J 2 bases, with 7 bases left between them. The germline V gene has CDR1 LGHNA and CDR2 YSLEER. The length of the CDR3 is 13 residues. This CDR3 reads CASSQGLQETQYF. In DNA, the CDR3 is TGCGCCAGCAGCCAGGGACTTCAAGAGACCCAGTACTTC.

The V call is TRBV18, the J call TRBJ2-5; 7 bases are shared with TRBD2. Germline assignment: CDR1 KGHSH and CDR2 LQKENI. V lost 3 bases to trimming and J lost 5 bases; unmatched junction nucleotides: 9. The CDR3 is made up of 15 amino acids. The CDR3 nucleotides read TGTGCCAGCTCACCGCTCGCGGGGGACCGGGAGACCCAGTACTTC. This translates into CASSPLAGDRETQYF. Based on the CDR3 plus reference TRBV18 and TRBJ2-5, the full variable domain is NAGVMQNPRHLVRRRGQEARLRCSPMKGHSHVYWYRQLPEEGLKFMVYLQKENIIDESGMPKERFSAEFPKEGPSILRIQQVVRGDSAAYFCASSPLAGDRETQYFGPGTRLLVL.

The chain links TRBV2 to TRBJ2-7; D remains unclear. Trimming left V 2 bases short and J 2 bases short, with 10 bases between. CDR1 SNHLY and CDR2 FYNNEI come from the germline V gene. The CDR3 totals 14 residues. The CDR3 DNA is TGTGCCAGCAGTGAATCCCAGTTGGCCTACGAGCAGTACTTC. Amino acids: CASSESQLAYEQYF. The full variable domain, its missing parts supplied by reference TRBV2 and TRBJ2-7, is EPEVTQTPSHQVTQMGQEVILRCVPISNHLYFYWYRQILGQKVEFLVSFYNNEISEKSEIFDDQFSVERPDGSNFTLKIRSTKLEDSAMYFCASSESQLAYEQYFGPGTRLTVT.

The CDR3 DNA reads as TGTGCCAGCAGTGTACGAGGGTCGAACACTGAAGCTTTCTTT. It is translated as CASSVRGSNTEAFF. The chain links TRBV28 to TRBJ1-1, with D unresolved. The CDR3 extends over 14 amino acids. V gave up 5 bases and J gave up 1 base, with 11 bases separating them. CDR1 MDHEN and CDR2 SYDVKM come from the germline V gene.

This rearrangement joins TRBV30 to TRBJ2-3; D unclear. The CDR3 is 14 residues long. The V end lost 2 bases, the J end lost 0 bases, and 9 bases lay between the germline ends. From germline, CDR1 is GTSNPN and CDR2 SVGIG (reference sequence). The CDR3 DNA sequence: TGTGCCTGGAGTATAGATCTTAGCACAGATACGCAGTATTTT. This encodes CAWSIDLSTDTQYF.

This chain uses TRBV7-3 with TRBJ1-1; TRBD1 might be the D (6 bases). This CDR3 is 15 amino acids long. From germline, CDR1 is SGHTA and CDR2 FQGTGA. V was pared by 1 base and J by 5 bases, with 14 bases between. CDR3 residues: CASSLNGQGQTEAFF. Written as DNA, the CDR3 is TGTGCCAGCAGCTTAAACGGGCAGGGGCAGACTGAAGCTTTCTTT.

The rearrangement uses TRBV10-3 and TRBJ2-3; 7 bases align to TRBD2. This CDR3 comprises 15 residues. The ends lost 4 bases at V and 1 base at J; junction bases unmatched: 5. Germline values: CDR1 ENHRY, CDR2 SYGVKD. This CDR3 reads CAISAPSGGTDTQYF. In nucleotides, the CDR3 is TGTGCCATCAGTGCTCCTAGCGGAGGCACAGATACGCAGTATTTT.

The chain recombines TRBV28 with TRBJ2-3; TRBD2 matches 12 bases. CDR3 length: 16 residues. The V gene's germline CDR1 is MDHEN and CDR2 SYDVKM. The J segment lost 2 bases and the V segment lost 3 bases, leaving 3 bases of the junction unmatched. DNA of the CDR3: TGTGCCAGCAGTTTGACTAGCGGGAGTTACACAGATACGCAGTATTTT. It translates to CASSLTSGSYTDTQYF.

The chain recombines TRBV19 with TRBJ2-1; 8 positions match TRBD2. The germline V gene has CDR1 LNHDA and CDR2 SQIVND (reference sequence). Trimming cost V 5 bases and J 7 bases; bases outside gene matches: 10. The CDR3 extends over 15 amino acids. The CDR3 sequence is CASSVERELYNEQFF. CDR3 DNA: TGTGCCAGTAGTGTGGAGCGGGAGCTGTATAATGAGCAGTTCTTC.

This sequence joins TRBV11-3 and TRBJ2-5; 7 nucleotides agree with TRBD2. J lost 2 bases, V lost 0 bases, and 15 bases had no gene match. There are 19 residues in the CDR3. The V gene's germline CDR1 is SGHNT and CDR2 YENEEA. The CDR3 loop is CASSLEAREFATPQETQYF. The CDR3 bases are TGTGCCAGCAGCTTAGAGGCGCGGGAGTTTGCGACCCCACAAGAGACCCAGTACTTC.

The chain uses TRBV7-9 and TRBJ2-1, with a tentative D call TRBD2 (6 bases). Trimming removed 5 bases from V and 4 bases from J, with 12 bases in between. The CDR3 sequence is 14 residues long. CDR1 SEHNR and CDR2 FQNEAQ come from the germline V gene (reference sequence). This CDR3 is CASSLIGGYNEQFF. Here the CDR3 DNA reads TGTGCCAGCAGCCTTATCGGGGGATACAATGAGCAGTTCTTC. Combining the CDR3 with reference TRBV7-9 and TRBJ2-1 gives the whole variable domain DTGVSQNPRHKITKRGQNVTFRCDPISEHNRLYWYRQTLGQGPEFLTYFQNEAQLEKSRLLSDRFSAERPKGSFSTLEIQRTEQGDSAMYLCASSLIGGYNEQFFGPGTRLTVL.

The genes are TRBV9 and TRBJ2-1, with 9 positions matching TRBD2. There are 17 residues in the CDR3. CDR1 is SGDLS and CDR2 is YYNGEE in the germline V gene. The V segment lost 0 bases and the J segment 6 bases; nucleotides outside the gene matches: 10. DNA of the CDR3: TGTGCCAGCAGCGTAGGGTCTAGCGGGACTCCTACCAATGAGCAGTTCTTC. The encoded protein is CASSVGSSGTPTNEQFF.

The chain uses TRBV6-1 and TRBJ2-1; D remains ambiguous. This CDR3 contains 14 residues. Germline loops: CDR1 MNHNS, CDR2 SASEGT. V was trimmed by 6 bases and J by 6 bases, leaving 15 bases between them. The CDR3 spells CASRYEYSGNEQFF. CDR3 bases: TGTGCCAGCAGGTACGAGTACAGTGGCAATGAGCAGTTCTTC.

This clone occurred once. V gene TRBV5-1 combines with J gene TRBJ1-1; D is uncertain. CDR1 is SGHRS, CDR2 YFSETQ, per germline. V lost 1 base, J lost 6 bases, and 13 bases lay in between. This CDR3 comprises 14 residues. Here the CDR3 reads CASSLIGVVAEAFF. The CDR3, as DNA: TGCGCCAGCAGCTTGATCGGGGTCGTGGCTGAAGCTTTCTTT.

V usage is TRBV25-1 and J usage is TRBJ2-7; TRBD1 aligns across 9 bases. Germline V CDR1 and CDR2: MGHDK, SYGVNS. V lost 10 bases to trimming and J lost 0 bases; unmatched junction nucleotides: 7. CDR3 length: 14 residues. The CDR3, as DNA: TGTGCCACCAAAACAGGGGGCAACTCCTACGAGCAGTACTTC. Protein: CATKTGGNSYEQYF.

This chain uses TRBV7-9 with TRBJ2-7; 8 nucleotides line up with TRBD1. CDR1 and CDR2 (germline): SEHNR, FQNEAQ (reference sequence). After removal of 7 bases from V and 5 bases from J, the junction contained 4 bases not matched to a gene. There are 12 residues in the CDR3. The CDR3 reads CASKDRANEQYF. CDR3 DNA: TGTGCCAGCAAGGACAGGGCAAACGAGCAGTACTTC.

V is TRBV2 and J is TRBJ2-7; D is perhaps TRBD2 (6 bases). V gave up 0 bases and J gave up 3 bases, with 9 bases separating them. The CDR3 has 14 residues. Germline CDR1 and CDR2: SNHLY and FYNNEI. The CDR3 spells CASSEAGTHYEQYF. DNA of the CDR3: TGTGCCAGCAGTGAAGCAGGGACTCACTACGAGCAGTACTTC.

The rearrangement links TRBV5-3 to TRBJ2-5; 13 nucleotides line up with TRBD2. TRBV5-3 is an ORF for which the function is uncertain. V dropped 2 bases and J dropped 6; count of bases not matched to a gene: 13. The CDR3 sequence is 18 residues long. DNA for the CDR3: TGTGCCAGAAGCTTAGGACTAGCGGGAGAGGAGGTGCGGAAGACCCAGTACTTC. Protein product: CARSLGLAGEEVRKTQYF.

This chain links TRBV9 with TRBJ2-3; 7 bases align to TRBD2. Trimming cost V 1 base and J 5 bases; bases outside gene matches: 4. In germline, CDR1 is SGDLS, CDR2 YYNGEE. The CDR3 has 14 residues. This CDR3 is CASSVTGGLDTQYF. DNA for the CDR3: TGTGCCAGCAGCGTAACGGGAGGATTAGATACGCAGTATTTT.

The gene calls are TRBV6-5 and TRBJ2-3, with D unclear. V lost 5 bases to trimming and J lost 4 bases, with 4 bases between them. The CDR3 runs to 11 residues. The germline V gene has CDR1 MNHEY and CDR2 SVGAGI. The CDR3 reads CASSTADTQYF. Here the CDR3 DNA reads TGTGCCAGCAGTACAGCAGATACGCAGTATTTT.

This rearrangement joins TRBV7-9 to TRBJ2-1; TRBD2 is a possible D gene (5 bases). Germline V gene sequence: CDR1 SEHNR, CDR2 FQNEAQ (reference sequence). V shed 5 bases and J shed 7 bases, with 9 bases lying between them. The CDR3 length is 12 residues. The CDR3 here is CASSPPGNEQFF. CDR3 coding DNA: TGTGCCAGCAGCCCCCCGGGAAATGAGCAGTTCTTC. Complete variable domain (other parts from reference TRBV7-9 and TRBJ2-1): DTGVSQNPRHKITKRGQNVTFRCDPISEHNRLYWYRQTLGQGPEFLTYFQNEAQLEKSRLLSDRFSAERPKGSFSTLEIQRTEQGDSAMYLCASSPPGNEQFFGPGTRLTVL.

This chain uses TRBV18 with TRBJ1-2, with unresolved D. The V end lost 4 bases, the J end lost 7 bases, and 7 bases lay between the germline ends. The germline V gene encodes CDR1 KGHSH and CDR2 LQKENI. The length of the CDR3 is 11 residues. CDR3 amino acids: CASSLQAGYTF. DNA of the CDR3: TGTGCCAGCTCACTTCAGGCTGGCTACACCTTC.

The rearrangement uses TRBV29-1 and TRBJ1-5, with 7 bases lining up with TRBD1. V was clipped by 4 bases and J by 7 bases; unmatched bases: 10. This CDR3 region has 14 residues. Germline V gives CDR1 SQVTM, CDR2 ANQGSEA. The CDR3 sequence is CSVAATGPSQPQHF. The CDR3 DNA reads TGCAGCGTTGCCGCGACAGGGCCGTCCCAGCCCCAGCATTTT. Complete variable domain (other parts from reference TRBV29-1 and TRBJ1-5): SAVISQKPSRDICQRGTSLTIQCQVDSQVTMMFWYRQQPGQSLTLIATANQGSEATYESGFVIDKFPISRPNLTFSTLTVSNMSPEDSSIYLCSVAATGPSQPQHFGDGTRLSIL.

V usage is TRBV2 and J usage is TRBJ2-2; D ambiguous. CDR3 size: 14 residues. Per germline, CDR1 SNHLY and CDR2 FYNNEI. V dropped 4 bases and J dropped 0 bases, with 6 bases sitting between them. CDR3 sequence reads: CASSATANTGELFF. In DNA form, the CDR3 reads TGTGCCAGCAGTGCGACTGCGAACACCGGGGAGCTGTTTTTT.

The chain carries TRBV6-5 and TRBJ2-1, with D tentatively TRBD1 (6 bases). V lost 2 bases and J 8 bases, leaving 19 bases between the germline ends. This CDR3 has 16 amino acids. The V gene's germline CDR1 is MNHEY and CDR2 SVGAGI. The CDR3, as DNA: TGTGCCAGCAGTTACAGGGGGACCCTCGCGATTGATGAGCAGTTCTTC. Amino acid sequence: CASSYRGTLAIDEQFF.

The chain is built from TRBV29-1 and TRBJ2-3, with 11 bases aligning to TRBD2. Trimming removed 5 bases from V and 3 bases from J; junction bases left unmatched: 4. The germline V gene encodes CDR1 SQVTM and CDR2 ANQGSEA. The CDR3 runs to 14 residues. The CDR3 spells CSVYLAGGTDTQYF. The CDR3 coding sequence is TGCAGCGTTTATCTAGCGGGAGGAACAGATACGCAGTATTTT.

The gene calls are TRBV6-1 and TRBJ1-2; D unresolved. V was pared by 7 bases and J by 6 bases, with 12 bases between. The germline CDR1 and CDR2 sequences are MNHNS and SASEGT. This CDR3 contains 12 residues. Here the CDR3 DNA reads TGTGCCAGCAAGTCCAGTTTTAATGGCTACACCTTC. This codes for CASKSSFNGYTF.